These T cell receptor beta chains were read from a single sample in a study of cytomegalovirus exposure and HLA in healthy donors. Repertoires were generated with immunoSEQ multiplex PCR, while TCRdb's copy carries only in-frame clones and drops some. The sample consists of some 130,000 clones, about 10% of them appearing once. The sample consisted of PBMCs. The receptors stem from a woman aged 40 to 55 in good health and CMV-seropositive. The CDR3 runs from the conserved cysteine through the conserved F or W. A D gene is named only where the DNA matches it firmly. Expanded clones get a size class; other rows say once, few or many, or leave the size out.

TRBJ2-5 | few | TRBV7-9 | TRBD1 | CASSRWDRVETQYF | TGTGCCAGCAGCCGGTGGGACAGGGTGGAGACCCAGTACTTC
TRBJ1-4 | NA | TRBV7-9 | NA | CASHSGGATNEKLFF | TGTGCCAGCCACTCGGGGGGAGCAACTAATGAAAAACTGTTTTTT
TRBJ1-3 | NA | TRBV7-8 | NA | CASSSTDRISGNTIYF | TGTGCCAGCAGCTCTACAGACCGAATCTCTGGAAACACCATATATTTT
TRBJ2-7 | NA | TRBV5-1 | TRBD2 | CASSRTSGAYEQYF | TGCGCCAGCAGCCGGACTAGCGGAGCCTACGAGCAGTACTTC
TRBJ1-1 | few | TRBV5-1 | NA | CASSLATGTGTEAFF | TGCGCCAGCAGCTTGGCCACAGGGACGGGCACTGAAGCTTTCTTT
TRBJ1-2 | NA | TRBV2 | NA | CASSVMGGPTGYTF | TGTGCCAGCAGTGTTATGGGGGGGCCTACTGGCTACACCTTC
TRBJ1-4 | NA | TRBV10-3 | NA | CAISRTSNEKLFF | TGTGCCATCAGCAGGACAAGTAATGAAAAACTGTTTTTT
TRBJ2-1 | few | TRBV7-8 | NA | CASSSDRTFSYNEQFF | TGTGCCAGCAGCTCAGACAGGACCTTCTCCTACAATGAGCAGTTCTTC
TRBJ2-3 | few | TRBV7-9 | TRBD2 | CASSPTSGGTDTQYF | TGTGCCAGCAGCCCTACTAGCGGGGGCACAGATACGCAGTATTTT
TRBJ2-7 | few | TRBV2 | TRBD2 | CASSRGLAVSSYEQYF | TGTGCCAGCAGCCGCGGACTAGCGGTGAGCTCCTACGAGCAGTACTTC
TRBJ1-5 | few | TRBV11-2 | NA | CASSLTGYGQPQHF | TGTGCCAGCAGCTTGACAGGCTATGGCCAGCCCCAGCATTTT
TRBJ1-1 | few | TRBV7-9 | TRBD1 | CASSSIRTGGTEAFF | TGTGCCAGCAGCTCGATACGGACAGGGGGAACTGAAGCTTTCTTT
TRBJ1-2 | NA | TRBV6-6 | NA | CASYGRAGDLYGYTF | TGTGCCAGCTATGGCAGGGCGGGGGACCTCTATGGCTACACCTTC
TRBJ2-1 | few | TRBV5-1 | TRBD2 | CASSLLAGGGAYNEQFF | TGCGCCAGCAGCTTGCTAGCGGGCGGGGGGGCCTACAATGAGCAGTTCTTC
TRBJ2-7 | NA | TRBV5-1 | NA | CASSLAGQSYEQYF | TGCGCCAGCAGCTTGGCAGGACAGTCCTACGAGCAGTACTTC
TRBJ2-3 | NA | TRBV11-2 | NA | CASSLDSVSTDTQYF | TGTGCCAGCAGCCTGGACAGTGTAAGCACAGATACGCAGTATTTT
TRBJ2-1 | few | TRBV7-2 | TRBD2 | CASSLAVSGGANPQEQFF | TGTGCCAGCAGCTTAGCGGTGAGCGGGGGGGCCAACCCTCAGGAGCAGTTCTTC
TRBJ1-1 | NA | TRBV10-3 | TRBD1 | CAISAGTANTEAFF | TGTGCCATCAGTGCCGGGACAGCGAACACTGAAGCTTTCTTT
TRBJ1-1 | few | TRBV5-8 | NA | CASSWEQGFNTEAFF | TGTGCCAGCAGCTGGGAACAGGGATTTAACACTGAAGCTTTCTTT
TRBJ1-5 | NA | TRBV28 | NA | CASSYGLSNQPQHF | TGTGCCAGCAGTTACGGGTTATCCAATCAGCCCCAGCATTTT
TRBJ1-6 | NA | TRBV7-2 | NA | CASSALLSYNSPLHF | TGTGCCAGCAGCGCCCTACTCTCCTATAATTCACCCCTCCACTTT
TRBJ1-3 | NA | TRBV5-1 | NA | CASSWNRDTIYF | TGCGCCAGCAGTTGGAACAGGGACACCATATATTTT
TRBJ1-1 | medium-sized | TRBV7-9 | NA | CASSTAGESTEAFF | TGTGCCAGCAGCACAGCGGGGGAGTCCACTGAAGCTTTCTTT
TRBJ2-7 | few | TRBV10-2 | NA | CASSVVGESYEQYF | TGCGCCAGCAGTGTGGTCGGAGAGTCCTACGAGCAGTACTTC
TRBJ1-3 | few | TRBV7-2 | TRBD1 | CASSITGASSGNTIYF | TGTGCCAGCAGCATAACAGGGGCTTCTTCGGGAAACACCATATATTTT
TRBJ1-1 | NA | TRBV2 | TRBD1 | CASIRQGNTEAFF | TGTGCCAGCATTCGACAGGGGAACACTGAAGCTTTCTTT
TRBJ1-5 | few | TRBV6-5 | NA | CASSYGRNQPQHF | TGTGCCAGCAGTTATGGGAGGAATCAGCCCCAGCATTTT
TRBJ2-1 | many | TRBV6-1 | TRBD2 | CASSDSGVAEQFF | TGTGCCAGCAGTGATAGCGGGGTGGCTGAGCAGTTCTTC